This T cell receptor beta chain was recorded in a study of blood T cell repertoires in COVID-19. V gave up 6 bases and J gave up 1 base, with 18 bases separating them. Germline-derived CDR1 and CDR2 are SEHNR and FQNEAQ (reference sequence). This CDR3 is 16 amino acids long. Self-reported history from a screening survey and questionnaire set each donor's cohort. Donors in Cohort 3 who had recovered were those with two negative PCRs, healthcare professional clearance, or resolution of their symptoms. Per the original methods: Researchers report that nucleated cell counts were estimated from reference gene primer amplification. TCRdb keeps only in-frame clones here, not all; method: immunoSEQ multiplex PCR. That table gives V, J and clone size, and the DNA gave D and trimming. The table shows more than 300,000 clones, with 88% occurring only once.

Sequenced input: PBMCs or T cells enriched from blood (not recorded which). This sequence was found in a woman aged 18-35 years who had recovered from COVID-19. This rearrangement joins TRBV7-9 to TRBJ1-1, with D perhaps matching TRBD1 (6 bases). This CDR3 is CASSPDRRYANTEAFF. Written as DNA, the CDR3 is TGTGCCAGCAGTCCAGACAGGCGGTACGCGAACACTGAAGCTTTCTTT.